One sample yielded the 17 T cell receptor beta chains listed below, sequenced in a study of CD8+ T cells in alopecia areata. TCR sequencing used cDNA made by reverse transcription of extracted RNA. Using immunoSEQ multiplex PCR, the repertoire was profiled, and TCRdb retains in-frame clones only, with some absent. The sample shows about 130,000 clones, almost 50% of them seen only once. The starting material was CD8+ T cells sorted from blood, obtained at week 0. The receptors derive from a human donor with alopecia areata.

The rearrangement uses TRBV27 and TRBJ2-1, with D possibly being TRBD2 (5 bases). The CDR3 has 11 residues. V lost 4 bases and J 9 bases, leaving 7 bases between the germline ends. Per the germline V gene, CDR1 is MNHEY and CDR2 is SMNVEV (reference sequence). As DNA, the CDR3 is TGTGCCAGCAGTTCGGGGTCTGAGCAGTTCTTC. Its translation is CASSSGSEQFF.

The V and J genes are TRBV5-1 and TRBJ1-4; no firm D call. V lost 6 bases to trimming and J lost 2 bases, with 11 bases between them. The CDR3 extends over 14 amino acids. Looked up from germline, CDR1 is SGHRS and CDR2 is YFSETQ. CDR3 bases: TGCGCCAGCACTTCCTACGGGACTAATGAAAAACTGTTTTTT. This sequence encodes CASTSYGTNEKLFF.

This chain connects TRBV29-1 to TRBJ2-7; tentative D call: TRBD1 (6 bases). The CDR3 is made up of 13 amino acids. V lost 7 bases and J 6 bases, leaving 19 bases between the germline ends. Germline V gene data show CDR1 as SQVTM and CDR2 as ANQGSEA. CDR3 residues: CSARWGPESEQYF. CDR3 bases: TGCAGCGCTCGTTGGGGGCCCGAGTCCGAGCAGTACTTC.

This clone was seen a handful of times. CDR3: CASSTGQGGPQPQHF. The CDR3 DNA reads TGTGCCAGTAGTACGGGACAGGGCGGCCCTCAGCCCCAGCATTTT. The chain carries TRBV19 and TRBJ1-5, with 9 bases fitting TRBD1. The CDR3 consists of 15 residues. With V trimmed by 4 bases and J by 6 bases, 7 bases remained unmatched. CDR1 LNHDA and CDR2 SQIVND come from the germline V gene (reference sequence).

This rearrangement joins TRBV15 to TRBJ2-6; TRBD1 is a possible D gene (5 bases). Germline V gene sequence: CDR1 LNHNV, CDR2 YYDKDF (reference sequence). The CDR3 runs 15 residues. V was shortened by 1 base and J by 1 base, with 5 bases between the two germline ends. The CDR3 region has the DNA TGTGCCACCAGCAGAGGACAGTCTGGGGCCAACGTCCTGACTTTC. As protein: CATSRGQSGANVLTF.

This clone has only a few counts. J is TRBJ2-3 and V is TRBV5-6; 11 positions agree with TRBD1. J was trimmed by 3 bases and V by 3 bases; bases with no gene match: 3. The germline CDR1 and CDR2 sequences are SGHDT and YYEEEE. The CDR3 runs to 15 residues. CDR3 coding DNA: TGTGCCAGCAGCTACGGGACAGGGGGAACAGATACGCAGTATTTT. It specifies CASSYGTGGTDTQYF. The whole variable domain, remainder taken from reference TRBV5-6 and TRBJ2-3, is DAGVTQSPTHLIKTRGQQVTLRCSPKSGHDTVSWYQQALGQGPQFIFQYYEEEERQRGNFPDRFSGHQFPNYSSELNVNALLLGDSALYLCASSYGTGGTDTQYFGPGTRLTVL.

The V and J genes are TRBV9 and TRBJ1-6; 9 bases map to TRBD1. Germline CDR1 is SGDLS and CDR2 is YYNGEE. V lost 0 bases to trimming and J lost 8 bases; unmatched junction nucleotides: 0. The CDR3 length is 14 residues. CDR3 in DNA: TGTGCCAGCAGCGTAGACAGGGGGCATTCACCCCTCCACTTT. As protein: CASSVDRGHSPLHF.

The chain has TRBV6-5 and TRBJ2-7; D remains unclear. Germline CDR1 is MNHEY and CDR2 is SVGAGI. V lost 4 bases and J 2 bases, leaving 9 bases between the germline ends. CDR3 length: 13 amino acids. CDR3 sequence reads: CASSSDAPYEQYF. As DNA, the CDR3 is TGTGCCAGCAGTTCGGACGCTCCCTACGAGCAGTACTTC.

This clone was seen only once. The J gene is TRBJ2-7, the V gene TRBV20-1, with no clear D. The CDR3 totals 11 residues. The germline V gene has CDR1 DFQATT and CDR2 SNEGSKA (reference sequence). The V gene lost 3 bases and the J gene lost 4 bases, with 7 bases spanning the gap. CDR3 bases: TGCAGTGCTAGTAGTGAGTACGAGCAGTACTTC. Its protein product is CSASSEYEQYF.

The gene calls are TRBV5-1 and TRBJ1-1; D not resolved. The CDR3 consists of 13 residues. V was clipped by 4 bases and J by 4 bases, with 11 bases between them. CDR1 is SGHRS and CDR2 is YFSETQ in the germline V gene. CDR3 in DNA: TGCGCCAGCAGCAGCCGGGAGGCCACTGAAGCTTTCTTT. It translates to CASSSREATEAFF.

With respect to this clone: Germline is not matched at one junction end, which may reflect a read error. This chain uses TRBV27 with TRBJ1-1; possibly TRBD1 for D (6 bases). Germline V gene data show CDR1 as MNHEY and CDR2 as SMNVEV (reference sequence). The CDR3 totals 14 residues. The CDR3 here is CASSSSDSYTEASF. For the CDR3, the DNA is TGTGCCAGCAGTTCATCGGACAGTTACACTGAAGCTTCCTTT.

CDR3 sequence reads: CASSKRGFLSYEQYF. The CDR3 DNA sequence: TGTGCCAGCAGCAAGCGGGGGTTTCTCTCCTACGAGCAGTACTTC. The rearrangement joins TRBV7-9 to TRBJ2-7; 8 bases map to TRBD2. In germline, CDR1 is SEHNR, CDR2 FQNEAQ (reference sequence). V lost 5 bases and J lost 0; bases outside the gene matches: 6. The CDR3 is 15 residues long.

The V gene is TRBV7-6, the J gene TRBJ2-7; the D gene is possibly TRBD1 (5 bases). This CDR3 spans 14 amino acids. V was pared by 3 bases and J by 3 bases, with 12 bases between. Germline-derived CDR1 and CDR2 are SGHVS and FNYEAQ. CDR3 residues: CASSFRAGDYEQYF. The DNA of the CDR3 is TGTGCCAGCAGCTTCAGGGCAGGTGACTACGAGCAGTACTTC.

This clone was seen a single time. The V gene is TRBV30, the J gene TRBJ2-3; 11 bases fit TRBD2. This CDR3 is built from 12 residues. Germline CDR1 is GTSNPN and CDR2 is SVGIG (reference sequence). J was trimmed by 5 bases and V by 7 bases; bases with no gene match: 2. The CDR3, as DNA: TGTGCCTTAGGACTAGCGGGAGATACGCAGTATTTT. Translated, it gives CALGLAGDTQYF.

This clone was seen only once. The J gene is TRBJ2-3, the V gene TRBV2; maybe TRBD2 (5 bases). The CDR3 contains 17 residues. Per germline, CDR1 SNHLY and CDR2 FYNNEI. Trimming stripped 3 bases from V and 3 bases from J, with 19 bases between. DNA of the CDR3: TGTGCCAGCAGTGAGATGGTCCCGCTAGCCGGAACAGATACGCAGTATTTT. Amino acid sequence: CASSEMVPLAGTDTQYF.

Only a few counts were recorded for this clone. This chain joins TRBV10-3 and TRBJ1-6; D is perhaps TRBD1 (6 bases). Germline V lookup: CDR1 ENHRY, CDR2 SYGVKD. Deletions cut 10 bases from V and 8 bases from J, with 21 bases between. CDR3 length: 15 amino acids. The CDR3 DNA reads TGTGCCACCCAAGGGGGAGGGTCTATCGATTCACCCCTCCACTTT. This codes for CATQGGGSIDSPLHF.

This clone was counted a few times. V is TRBV23-1 and J is TRBJ1-5; D uncertain. TRBV23-1 is an ORF; its function is uncertain. The CDR3 sequence is 15 residues long. Trimming shortened V by 3 bases and J by 3 bases, and 12 bases separated the two germline ends. Written as DNA, the CDR3 is TGCGCCAGCAGTCAGTGCGGGAGGCCCAATCAGCCCCAGCATTTT. Translation: CASSQCGRPNQPQHF.